Below are 16 T cell receptor beta chains sequenced from a single sample in a study of identical twins. TCRdb re-derived calls from the 5' RACE reads in MiXCR, one entry per CDR3 protein. The table lists hundreds of thousands of distinct CDR3 sequences, 8% to 9% of them singletons, with roughly 0.9% in the top ten. These same data were also listed under a study on yellow fever vaccine responses in identical twins.

Material for sequencing was PBMCs. All receptors come from a woman aged 18-29 years in good health.

The J gene is TRBJ2-5, the V gene TRBV20-1; 7 positions agree with TRBD1. There are 13 residues in the CDR3. Germline V gene sequence: CDR1 DFQATT, CDR2 SNEGSKA (reference sequence). Trimming removed 4 bases from V and 4 bases from J; junction bases left unmatched: 6. CDR3 sequence reads: CSATTGVVETQYF. For the CDR3, the DNA is TGCAGTGCTACTACAGGGGTGGTAGAGACCCAGTACTTC.

The chain uses TRBV20-1 and TRBJ2-1; D is perhaps TRBD1 (6 bases). Germline V gene sequence: CDR1 DFQATT, CDR2 SNEGSKA (reference sequence). CDR3 length: 12 amino acids. V gave up 6 bases and J gave up 4 bases, with 10 bases separating them. The CDR3 here is CSARGQYNEQFF. The CDR3, as DNA: TGCAGTGCCCGAGGACAGTACAATGAGCAGTTCTTC.

This clonotype was found many times. This chain uses TRBV5-1 with TRBJ2-1; D possibly corresponds to TRBD2 (8 bases). Germline V gives CDR1 SGHRS, CDR2 YFSETQ. The CDR3 sequence is 15 residues long. Trimming shortened V by 5 bases and J by 7 bases, and 19 bases separated the two germline ends. The CDR3 loop is CASRPRQGGGNEQFF. DNA for the CDR3: TGCGCCAGCAGACCGAGACAGGGCGGGGGGAATGAGCAGTTCTTC.

This clonotype was picked up many times. The chain uses TRBV12-3 or TRBV12-4 and TRBJ2-6; D is uncertain. Trimming stripped 9 bases from V and 1 base from J, with 7 bases between. The CDR3 is made up of 13 amino acids. CDR3 amino acids: CASWSSGANVLTF. Written as DNA, the CDR3 is TGTGCCAGTTGGTCTTCTGGGGCCAACGTCCTGACTTTC.

This sequence joins TRBV6-1 and TRBJ2-7; D is uncertain. V lost 5 bases to trimming and J lost 2 bases, with 22 bases between them. The CDR3 has 17 amino acids. Germline lookup yields CDR1 MNHNS and CDR2 SASEGT. The CDR3 sequence is CASSHHDSQQPAYEQYF. The CDR3 coding sequence is TGTGCCAGCAGTCATCACGATTCCCAACAGCCAGCCTACGAGCAGTACTTC.

This clonotype was seen more than once but under ten times. The chain employs TRBV30 and TRBJ1-1, with 7 bases fitting TRBD1. The J segment lost 10 bases and the V segment lost 3 bases, leaving 8 bases of the junction unmatched. This CDR3 contains 12 residues. Germline-derived CDR1 and CDR2 are GTSNPN and SVGIG (reference sequence). This chain's CDR3 is CAWSRQGLGAFF. The DNA of the CDR3 is TGTGCCTGGAGCCGACAGGGTTTGGGAGCTTTCTTT.

This clonotype occurred many times. This chain connects TRBV7-2 to TRBJ2-1; 7 nucleotides agree with TRBD1. Trimming cost V 1 base and J 4 bases; bases outside gene matches: 7. This CDR3 has 16 residues. Germline CDR1 is SGHTA and CDR2 is FQGNSA. This chain's CDR3 is CASSLVGDRNYNEQFF. The CDR3 region has the DNA TGTGCCAGCAGCTTAGTTGGGGACAGAAATTACAATGAGCAGTTCTTC.

This clonotype was seen at least ten times. The chain is built from TRBV7-9 and TRBJ2-1; D not certain. The CDR3 is 13 residues long. The germline V gene encodes CDR1 SEHNR and CDR2 FQNEAQ (reference sequence). V dropped 1 base and J dropped 5 bases, with 6 bases sitting between them. The CDR3 DNA reads TGTGCCAGCAGCTTAGACGGAAACAATGAGCAGTTCTTC. Encoded protein: CASSLDGNNEQFF.

The sample holds a few counts of this clonotype. V is TRBV9 and J is TRBJ1-2, with 9 bases matching TRBD1. The germline V gene has CDR1 SGDLS and CDR2 YYNGEE. This CDR3 comprises 15 residues. J gave up 8 bases and V 2 bases, and 10 bases lay outside the gene matches. CDR3 residues: CASSVGTGRVEGYTF. DNA of the CDR3: TGTGCCAGCAGCGTTGGGACAGGGAGGGTTGAGGGCTACACCTTC.

The chain is built from TRBV19 and TRBJ1-5; tentatively, D is TRBD1 (6 bases). Looked up from germline, CDR1 is LNHDA and CDR2 is SQIVND (reference sequence). The CDR3 extends over 14 amino acids. V lost 11 bases to trimming and J lost 0 bases, with 14 bases between them. The CDR3 DNA reads TGTGCCGCCACAGGGCCCTTTAGCAATCAGCCCCAGCATTTT. Amino acid sequence: CAATGPFSNQPQHF.

This clonotype was detected many times. The chain links TRBV12-3 or TRBV12-4 to TRBJ2-5; no clear D. Deletions cut 3 bases from V and 2 bases from J, with 7 bases between. CDR3 length: 13 amino acids. CDR3 DNA: TGTGCCAGCAGTTTGTTTGAGCAAGAGACCCAGTACTTC. Translating gives CASSLFEQETQYF.

In its sample, this clonotype was seen a few times. Germline is not matched at one junction end, which may reflect a read error. The DNA of the CDR3 is TGTGCCAGCAGTTACTCTGAGGGGGCTAAATATGGCTACACCTTC. Protein product: CASSYSEGAKYGYTF. This chain uses TRBV6-5 with TRBJ1-2, with 7 bases that match TRBD1. The CDR3 is 15 amino acids. CDR1 and CDR2 (germline): MNHEY, SVGAGI.

This clonotype has a count of ten or more. The chain links TRBV12-3 or TRBV12-4 to TRBJ2-1, with 7 bases fitting TRBD2. V dropped 3 bases and J dropped 0; count of bases not matched to a gene: 2. The CDR3 length is 15 residues. This CDR3 reads CASSFGGSSYNEQFF. The CDR3 nucleotides read TGTGCCAGCAGTTTCGGCGGGAGCTCCTACAATGAGCAGTTCTTC.

The CDR3 loop reads CAISGRTGGKETQYF. The CDR3 DNA is TGTGCCATCAGTGGCCGGACAGGGGGCAAAGAGACCCAGTACTTC. This chain uses TRBV10-3 with TRBJ2-5; 11 nucleotides agree with TRBD1. The CDR3 consists of 15 residues. The germline V gene has CDR1 ENHRY and CDR2 SYGVKD. V trimming: 4 bases; J trimming: 3 bases; junction bases outside the gene matches: 4.

The chain combines TRBV20-1 with TRBJ2-5; D remains unclear. The CDR3 has 13 residues. Germline values: CDR1 DFQATT, CDR2 SNEGSKA (reference sequence). Trimming stripped 5 bases from V and 0 bases from J, with 10 bases between. CDR3 protein: CSAAPRYQETQYF. Written as DNA, the CDR3 is TGCAGTGCTGCCCCTCGGTACCAAGAGACCCAGTACTTC.

This clonotype was detected many times. This chain uses TRBV7-2 with TRBJ2-5; D remains ambiguous. V lost 2 bases to trimming and J lost 5 bases, with 9 bases between them. CDR1 is SGHTA and CDR2 is FQGNSA in the germline V gene. The CDR3 covers 13 residues. CDR3 nucleotide sequence: TGTGCCAGCAGCTTATTCGTCCAGGAGACCCAGTACTTC. Its protein is CASSLFVQETQYF.